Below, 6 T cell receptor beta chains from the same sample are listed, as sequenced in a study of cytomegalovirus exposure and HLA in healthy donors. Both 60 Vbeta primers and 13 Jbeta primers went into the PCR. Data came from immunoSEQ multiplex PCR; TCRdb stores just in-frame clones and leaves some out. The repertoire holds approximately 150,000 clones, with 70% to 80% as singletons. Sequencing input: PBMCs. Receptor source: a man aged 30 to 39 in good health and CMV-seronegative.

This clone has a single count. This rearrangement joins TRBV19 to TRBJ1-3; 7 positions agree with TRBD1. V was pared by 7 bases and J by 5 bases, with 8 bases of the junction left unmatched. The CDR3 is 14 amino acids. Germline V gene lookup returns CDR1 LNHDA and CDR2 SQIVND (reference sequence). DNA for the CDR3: TGTGCCAGTAACCCCACAGGGGTCAGAAACACCATATATTTT. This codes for CASNPTGVRNTIYF. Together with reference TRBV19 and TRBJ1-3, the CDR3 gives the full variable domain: DGGITQSPKYLFRKEGQNVTLSCEQNLNHDAMYWYRQDPGQGLRLIYYSQIVNDFQKGDIAEGYSVSREKKESFPLTVTSAQKNPTAFYLCASNPTGVRNTIYFGEGSWLTVV.

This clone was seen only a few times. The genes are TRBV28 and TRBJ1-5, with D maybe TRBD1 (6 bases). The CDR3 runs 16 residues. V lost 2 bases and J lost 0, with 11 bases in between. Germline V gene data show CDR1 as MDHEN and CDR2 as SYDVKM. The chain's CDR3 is CASSLPTGSSNQPQHF. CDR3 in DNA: TGTGCCAGCAGTTTACCTACAGGGAGTAGCAATCAGCCCCAGCATTTT.

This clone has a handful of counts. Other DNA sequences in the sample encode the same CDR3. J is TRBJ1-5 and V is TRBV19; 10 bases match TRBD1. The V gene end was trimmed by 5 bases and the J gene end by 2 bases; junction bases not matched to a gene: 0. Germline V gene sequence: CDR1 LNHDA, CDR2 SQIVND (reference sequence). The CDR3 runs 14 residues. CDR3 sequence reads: CASSGTGGNQPQHF. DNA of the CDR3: TGTGCCAGTAGTGGGACAGGGGGCAATCAGCCCCAGCATTTT.

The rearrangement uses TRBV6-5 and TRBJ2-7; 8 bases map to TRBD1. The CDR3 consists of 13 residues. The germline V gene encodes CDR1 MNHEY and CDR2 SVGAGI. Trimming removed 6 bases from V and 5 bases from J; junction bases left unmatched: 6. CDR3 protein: CASSRTGFHEQYF. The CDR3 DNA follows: TGTGCCAGCAGCCGGACAGGGTTCCACGAGCAGTACTTC.

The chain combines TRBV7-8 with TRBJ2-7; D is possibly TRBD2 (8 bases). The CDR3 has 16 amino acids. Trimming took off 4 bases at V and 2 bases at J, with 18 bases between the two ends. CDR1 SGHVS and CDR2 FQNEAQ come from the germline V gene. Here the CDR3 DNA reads TGTGCCAGCAGCTCAGGGGGATTAGCGGGGACCTACGAGCAGTACTTC. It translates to CASSSGGLAGTYEQYF. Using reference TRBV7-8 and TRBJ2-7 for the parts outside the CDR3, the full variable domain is GAGVSQSPRYKVAKRGQDVALRCDPISGHVSLFWYQQALGQGPEFLTYFQNEAQLDKSGLPSDRFFAERPEGSVSTLKIQRTQQEDSAVYLCASSSGGLAGTYEQYFGPGTRLTVT.

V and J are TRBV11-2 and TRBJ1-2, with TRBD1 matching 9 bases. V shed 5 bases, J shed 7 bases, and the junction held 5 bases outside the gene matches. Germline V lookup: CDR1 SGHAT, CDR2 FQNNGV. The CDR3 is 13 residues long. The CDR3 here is CASSPDRGSGYTF. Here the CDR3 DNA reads TGTGCCAGCAGCCCCGACAGGGGGTCTGGCTACACCTTC.